This T cell receptor (beta chain) was sequenced during a study of identical twins. In its sample, this clonotype was seen many times. MiXCR, run by TCRdb on the 5' RACE reads, gives a single entry per CDR3 protein. The table includes around 1.7 million distinct CDR3 sequences, about 32% detected once. Sequenced: cord blood. This TCR was sampled from a newborn girl in good health.

CDR3 in amino acids: CASSYRDRGYEQYF. The CDR3 DNA reads as TGTGCCAGCAGTTACCGGGACAGGGGCTACGAGCAGTACTTC. The chain recombines TRBV6-5 with TRBJ2-7; 10 bases line up with TRBD1. The V gene's germline CDR1 is MNHEY and CDR2 SVGAGI. V was clipped by 2 bases and J by 3 bases; unmatched bases: 1. The CDR3 loop spans 14 amino acids.